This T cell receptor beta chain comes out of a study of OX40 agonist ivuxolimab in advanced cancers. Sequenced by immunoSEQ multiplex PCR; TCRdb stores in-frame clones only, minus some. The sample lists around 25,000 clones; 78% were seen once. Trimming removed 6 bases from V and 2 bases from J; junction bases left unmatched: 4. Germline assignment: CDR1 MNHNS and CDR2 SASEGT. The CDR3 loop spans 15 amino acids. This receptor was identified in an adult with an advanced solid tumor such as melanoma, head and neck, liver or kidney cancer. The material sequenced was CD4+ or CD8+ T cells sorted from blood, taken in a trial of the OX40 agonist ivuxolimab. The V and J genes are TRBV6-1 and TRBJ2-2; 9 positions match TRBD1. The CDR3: CASRPDRGNTGELFF. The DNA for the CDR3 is TGTGCCAGCAGGCCGGACAGGGGTAACACCGGGGAGCTGTTTTTT.